Sequencing of this T cell receptor beta chain was carried out in a study of blood T cell repertoires in COVID-19. Study overall: Samples taken during acute and convalescent COVID-19 were collected in the United States, Italy and Spain. Sources were T cells, B-cell-depleted T cells, or PBMCs; the material itself was cDNA or gDNA.

This clone occurred many times. Source study methods: Cell counts per sample came from amplifying reference gene primers. TCRdb's table, derived via immunoSEQ multiplex PCR, lists solely in-frame clones and lacks some. D and trimming come from the DNA, and the V and J calls and clone size come from that table. The sample has about 150,000 clones; about four fifths are singletons. V gave up 1 base and J gave up 0 bases; unmatched junction bases: 10. Germline loops: CDR1 SGHVS, CDR2 FNYEAQ. This CDR3 region has 19 residues. This TCR derives from a man in his sixties or seventies who had recovered from COVID-19. V is TRBV7-6 and J is TRBJ1-5, with 9 bases that match TRBD1. The sample consisted of peripheral blood. The CDR3 loop reads CASSLGPGQGPISNQPQHF. CDR3 bases: TGTGCCAGCAGCTTAGGGCCGGGACAGGGCCCTATTAGCAATCAGCCCCAGCATTTT.